This T cell receptor beta chain was captured by sequencing in a study of blood T cell repertoires in COVID-19 (dated by TCRdb to 2018 to 2021). About the study as a whole: Samples covering the acute and convalescent phases of COVID-19 were provided by collaborators in the United States, Italy and Spain. The samples were drawn from the first 160 participants of the ongoing ImmuneRACE study and from more than 1,000 subjects provided by 6 global collaborators. Nearly every sample came with metadata listing a de-identified subject ID, COVID-19 status, age in years and sex. Deeply sampled blood TCRbeta repertoires from subjects exposed to, actively infected with, or recovered from COVID-19 were included in the dataset. The repertoires were released in a freely available public database intended as a resource for research on the immune response to SARS-CoV-2. The prospective study material was composed of cDNA or gDNA derived from T cells, B-cell-depleted T cells, or PBMCs. Where available, HLA class I and class II types were taken from metadata supplied by the sample provider and were not determined by assay-based typing. Study-wide findings and limitations: The quantity of clinical and demographic metadata differed by source and by participant and was supplied without curation.

V is shortened by 4 bases, J by 4 bases, and the region joining them spans 11 bases. CDR1 and CDR2 (SGHRS, YFSETQ) derive from the germline V gene. Spanning cysteine to phenylalanine, the CDR3 consists of 13 amino acids. Just the 39-base CDR3 DNA is kept, in frame starting at base 1. In the prospective study, participants were roughly 18 to 95 years old, resided in about two dozen geographic areas of the United States, and were enrolled through a virtual design. Cohort assignment in the prospective study relied on participant-reported clinical history from a screening survey and a study questionnaire. For ImmuneRACE Cohort 3, a participant was defined as recovered based on two consecutive negative NP/OP PCR tests, clearance by a healthcare professional, or resolution of symptoms. In the prospective study, whole blood, serum and a nasopharyngeal or oropharyngeal swab were collected from each participant by mobile phlebotomists. Over a 2-month period, participants in the prospective study had the option of providing additional blood draws and questionnaires. Prospective study blood samples were shipped either frozen or at room temperature before DNA extraction.

About this clone: The clone's antigen remains unknown. The record has no base qualities; no much larger clone is one base away.

The immunoSEQ Assay, a bias-controlled multiplex PCR, was used to amplify TCRbeta CDR3 regions from genomic DNA. The study's own analysis went as follows. The number of nucleated cells in each sample was estimated by amplification of reference gene primers within the assay. To quantify the absolute abundance of each unique TCRbeta CDR3 rearrangement, sequence reads were collapsed and filtered. For each sample, productive Simpson clonality was calculated as the square root of Simpson's diversity index across productive rearrangements. TCRdb stores this immuneACCESS table with in-frame sequences only. Part of the clones is absent; in the studies checked, under half of the shortfall reflects unresolved V genes, and no reason is known for the rest. That table furnishes V, J and clone size, whereas the DNA furnished D and trimming. This sample has some 300,000 clones in its table, and about nine tenths of those were observed once. Approximately 1.5% of the sample belongs to the ten largest clones.

This receptor was obtained from a woman aged 35 to 49 who had recovered from COVID-19. Here the chain combines TRBV5-1 and TRBJ1-1; a confident D gene designation cannot be given. The material sequenced was PBMCs or T cells enriched from blood (not recorded which). This receptor has the CDR3 CASSLRVGTEAFF. The DNA sequence is given as TGCGCCAGCAGCCTGAGGGTGGGCACTGAAGCTTTCTTT. Outside the CDR3, residues come from the reference TRBV5-1 and TRBJ1-1 proteins, so the full variable domain is: KAGVTQTPRYLIKTRGQQVTLSCSPISGHRSVSWYQQTPGQGLQFLFEYFSETQRNKGNFPGRFSGRQFSNSRSEMNVSTLELGDSALYLCASSLRVGTEAFFGQGTRLTVV.